This note documents a single TCR beta chain sequence. Its antigen specificity is not known. No clone much larger than this one lies a single base away; base qualities are absent. Taken from cysteine to phenylalanine, the CDR3 has 14 residues. The only DNA kept is the CDR3, 42 bases in frame from the first base. The germline V gene gives CDR1 as MNHEY and CDR2 as SVGAGI. Clipping removes 7 bases from V and 4 bases from J, with 10 as the unmatched junction base count. This sample is drawn from a study of blood T cell repertoires in COVID-19 (TCRdb year 2020). With regard to the full study: The collaborator samples originated in the United States, Italy and Spain and spanned the acute and convalescent phases of COVID-19. The sample metadata nearly always contained a de-identified subject ID, COVID-19 status, age in years and sex. A freely available public database, intended as a resource for researchers studying the immune response to SARS-CoV-2, is where the repertoires were released. The prospective study material was composed of cDNA or gDNA derived from T cells, B-cell-depleted T cells, or PBMCs. The dataset comprised deeply sampled blood TCRbeta repertoires from subjects exposed to, actively infected with, or recovered from COVID-19. Where available, HLA class I and class II types were obtained from metadata supplied by the sample provider rather than from assay-based typing. Samples were obtained from the ongoing ImmuneRACE study (first 160 participants) and from roughly 1,300 subjects provided by 6 global collaborators. Points the paper makes about the study in general: The quantity of clinical and demographic metadata differed by source and by participant and was supplied without curation.

The immunoSEQ Assay, a bias-controlled multiplex PCR, was used to amplify TCRbeta CDR3 regions from genomic DNA. For the original study's pipeline: The number of nucleated cells in each sample was estimated from the amplification of reference gene primers within the assay. To quantify the absolute abundance of each unique TCRbeta CDR3 rearrangement, sequence reads were collapsed and filtered. Productive Simpson clonality was computed per sample as the square root of Simpson's diversity index over productive rearrangements. Here the immuneACCESS table is served through TCRdb, limited to in-frame sequences with V and J called. Missing clones are a known gap in these copies; in checked studies unresolved V genes cover under half, and the rest lacks a known reason. The V and J calls and clone size come from that table; D and trimming were worked out from the DNA. The sample yields over 250,000 clones; roughly nine tenths were counted once. The ten biggest clones cover under 2.5% of the sample.

Participants in the prospective study were enrolled through a virtual design, were aged about 18 to 100 years, and lived in fewer than 30 United States geographic areas. In the prospective study, participants were assigned to cohorts based on the clinical history participants reported in a screening survey and a study questionnaire. ImmuneRACE Cohort 3 recovered participants were defined by two consecutive negative NP/OP PCR tests, healthcare professional clearance, or symptom resolution. Each participant in the prospective study had whole blood, serum and a nasopharyngeal or oropharyngeal swab collected by mobile phlebotomists. Participants in the prospective study had the option to provide additional blood draws and questionnaires over an approximately two-month period. Prospective study blood samples were shipped either frozen or at room temperature before DNA extraction.

The sequence joins TRBV6-5 to TRBJ2-7; the central 7 bases match TRBD1. The clonotype was recovered from a woman younger than 30 who had recovered from COVID-19. Sequenced input: PBMCs or T cells enriched from blood (not recorded which). The DNA is TGTGCCAGCAAGAGGGACAGCCTGGCATACGAGCAGTACTTC. This gives the protein CASKRDSLAYEQYF.